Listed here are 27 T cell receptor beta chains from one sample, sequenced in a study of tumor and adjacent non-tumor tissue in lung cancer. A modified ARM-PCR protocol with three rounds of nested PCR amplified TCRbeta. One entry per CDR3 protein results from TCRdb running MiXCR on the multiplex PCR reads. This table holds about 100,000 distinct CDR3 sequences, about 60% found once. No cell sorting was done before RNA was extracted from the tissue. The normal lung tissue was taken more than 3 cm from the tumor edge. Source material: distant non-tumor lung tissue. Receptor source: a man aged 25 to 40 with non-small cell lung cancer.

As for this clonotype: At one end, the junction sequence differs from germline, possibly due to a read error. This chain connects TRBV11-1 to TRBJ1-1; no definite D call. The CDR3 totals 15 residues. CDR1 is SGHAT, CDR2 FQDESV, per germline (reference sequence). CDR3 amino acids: CGSSSPGSLNTEAFF. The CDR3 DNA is TGTGGCAGCAGCTCGCCCGGCAGCCTGAACACTGAAGCTTTCTTT.

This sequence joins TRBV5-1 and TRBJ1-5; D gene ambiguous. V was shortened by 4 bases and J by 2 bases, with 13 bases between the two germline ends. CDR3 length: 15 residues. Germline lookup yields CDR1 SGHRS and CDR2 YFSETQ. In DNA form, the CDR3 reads TGCGCCAGCAGCCTCGGGCCAGCGGGCAATCAGCCCCAGCATTTT. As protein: CASSLGPAGNQPQHF.

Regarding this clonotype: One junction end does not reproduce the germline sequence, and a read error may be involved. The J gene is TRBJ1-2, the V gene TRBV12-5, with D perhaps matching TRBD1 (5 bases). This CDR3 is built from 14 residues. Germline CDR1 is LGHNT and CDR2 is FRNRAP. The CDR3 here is CANGLVNRIYGYTF. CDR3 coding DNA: TGTGCTAATGGTTTGGTGAACAGGATCTATGGCTACACCTTC.

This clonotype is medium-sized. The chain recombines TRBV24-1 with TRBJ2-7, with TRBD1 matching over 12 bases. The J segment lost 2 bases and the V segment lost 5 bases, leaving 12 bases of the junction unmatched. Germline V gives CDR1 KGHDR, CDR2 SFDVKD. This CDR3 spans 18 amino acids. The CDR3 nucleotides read TGTGCCACCAGTGCCCCGGGACAGGGGGCGCGAGGGGCCTACGAGCAGTACTTC. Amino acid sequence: CATSAPGQGARGAYEQYF.

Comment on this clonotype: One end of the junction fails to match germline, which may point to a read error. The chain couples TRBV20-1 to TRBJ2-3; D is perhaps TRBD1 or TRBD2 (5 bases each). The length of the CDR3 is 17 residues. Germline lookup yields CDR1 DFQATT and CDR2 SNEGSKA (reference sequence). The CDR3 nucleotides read TGCAATGCTAGCAGGGCCATGAGACAGAAAAGCAAAGATACGCAGTATTTT. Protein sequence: CNASRAMRQKSKDTQYF.

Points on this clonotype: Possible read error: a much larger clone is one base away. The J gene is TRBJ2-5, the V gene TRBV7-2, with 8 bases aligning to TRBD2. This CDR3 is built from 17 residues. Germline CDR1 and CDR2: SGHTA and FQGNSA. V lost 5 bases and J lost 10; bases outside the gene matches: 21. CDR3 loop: CASSQSLASGFGVSQYF. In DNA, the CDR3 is TGTGCCAGCAGCCAGAGCCTCGCTAGCGGGTTCGGGGTGAGCCAGTACTTC.

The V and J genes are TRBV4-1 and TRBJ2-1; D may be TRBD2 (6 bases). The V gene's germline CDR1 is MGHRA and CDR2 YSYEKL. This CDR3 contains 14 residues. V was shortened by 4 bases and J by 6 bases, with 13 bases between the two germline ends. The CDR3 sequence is CASSLSATSNEQFF. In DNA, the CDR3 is TGCGCCAGCAGCCTTTCGGCGACTAGCAATGAGCAGTTCTTC.

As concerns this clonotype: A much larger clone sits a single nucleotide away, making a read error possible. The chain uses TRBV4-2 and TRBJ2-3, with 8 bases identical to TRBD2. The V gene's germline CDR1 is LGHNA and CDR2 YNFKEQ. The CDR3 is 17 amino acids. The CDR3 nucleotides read TGTCCCAGCAGCCAAGACCGACAGCGGGGGTTCACAGATACGCAGTATTTT. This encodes CPSSQDRQRGFTDTQYF.

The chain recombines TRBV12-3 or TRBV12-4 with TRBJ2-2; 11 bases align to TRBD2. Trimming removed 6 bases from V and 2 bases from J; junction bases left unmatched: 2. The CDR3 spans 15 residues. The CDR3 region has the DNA TGTGCCAGCAGACTAGCGGGGGTCAACACCGGGGAGCTGTTTTTT. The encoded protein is CASRLAGVNTGELFF.

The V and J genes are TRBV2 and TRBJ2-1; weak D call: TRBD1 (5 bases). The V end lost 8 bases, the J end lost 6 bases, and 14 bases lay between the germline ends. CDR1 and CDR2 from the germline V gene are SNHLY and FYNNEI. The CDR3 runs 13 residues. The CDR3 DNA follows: TGTGCCAGCCATCGGACAATAGCCAATGAGCAGTTCTTC. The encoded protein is CASHRTIANEQFF.

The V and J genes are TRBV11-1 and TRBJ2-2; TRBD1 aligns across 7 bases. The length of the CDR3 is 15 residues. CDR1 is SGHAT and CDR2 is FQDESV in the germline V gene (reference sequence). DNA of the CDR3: TGTGACAACAGCTCAAGCCCACAGGGGACCGGGGAGCTGTTTTTT. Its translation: CDNSSSPQGTGELFF.

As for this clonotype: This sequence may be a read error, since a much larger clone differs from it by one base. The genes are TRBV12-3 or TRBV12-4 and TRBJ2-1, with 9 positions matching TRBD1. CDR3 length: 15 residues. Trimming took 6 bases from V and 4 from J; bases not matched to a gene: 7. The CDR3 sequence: CASRRPGQGYNEQFF. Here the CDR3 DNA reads TGTGCCAGCAGACGTCCGGGACAGGGATACAATGAGCAGTTCTTC.

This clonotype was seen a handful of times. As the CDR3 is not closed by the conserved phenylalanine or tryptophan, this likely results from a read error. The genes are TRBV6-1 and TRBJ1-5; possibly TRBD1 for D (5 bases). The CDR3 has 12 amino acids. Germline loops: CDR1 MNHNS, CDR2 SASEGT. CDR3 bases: TGTGTCAGCGCAGGGCGCAATCAGCCCCAGCATCTT. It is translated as CVSAGRNQPQHL.

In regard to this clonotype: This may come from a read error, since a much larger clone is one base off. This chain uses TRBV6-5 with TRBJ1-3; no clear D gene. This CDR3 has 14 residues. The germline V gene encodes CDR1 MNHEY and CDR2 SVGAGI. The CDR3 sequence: CAGRPTYDSNTIYF. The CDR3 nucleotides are TGTGCCGGCAGACCGACCTACGATTCGAACACCATATATTTT.

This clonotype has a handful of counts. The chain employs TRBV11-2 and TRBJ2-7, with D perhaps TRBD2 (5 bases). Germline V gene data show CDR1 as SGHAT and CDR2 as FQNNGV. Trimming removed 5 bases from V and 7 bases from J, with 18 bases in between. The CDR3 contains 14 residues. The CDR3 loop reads CASSPRGFKPEQYF. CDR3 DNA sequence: TGTGCCAGCAGCCCGAGAGGGTTCAAACCGGAGCAGTACTTC.

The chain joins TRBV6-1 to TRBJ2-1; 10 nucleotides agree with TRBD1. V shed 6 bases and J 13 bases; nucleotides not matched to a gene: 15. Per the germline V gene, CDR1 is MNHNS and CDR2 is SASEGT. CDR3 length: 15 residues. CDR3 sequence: CASRESGTGVRKQFF. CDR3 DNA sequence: TGTGCCAGCAGGGAGTCCGGGACAGGGGTTCGTAAACAGTTCTTC.

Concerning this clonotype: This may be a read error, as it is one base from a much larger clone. CDR3 DNA sequence: TGTGCCAGCGGTTACTCGACAGATCCCGAGACCCAGTACTTC. This encodes CASGYSTDPETQYF. The rearrangement uses TRBV6-5 and TRBJ2-5; TRBD1 might be the D (5 bases). The CDR3 totals 14 residues. Germline V gene data show CDR1 as MNHEY and CDR2 as SVGAGI.

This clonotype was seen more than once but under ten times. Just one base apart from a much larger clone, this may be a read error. The CDR3 DNA reads TGCGCCAGCGCTCGACAGGGCCTCATAGATACGCAGTATTTT. Translation gives CASARQGLIDTQYF. V gene TRBV4-1 combines with J gene TRBJ2-3; 7 bases are shared with TRBD1. Germline trimming cut 8 bases from V and 5 bases from J; bases unmatched to any gene: 10. Germline-derived CDR1 and CDR2 are MGHRA and YSYEKL. CDR3 length equals 14 residues.

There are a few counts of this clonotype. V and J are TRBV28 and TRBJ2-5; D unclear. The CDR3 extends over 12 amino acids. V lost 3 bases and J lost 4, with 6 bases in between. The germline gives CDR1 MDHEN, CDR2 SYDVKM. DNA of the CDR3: TGTGCCAGCAGTTTTGGGCCAGAGACCCAGTACTTC. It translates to CASSFGPETQYF.

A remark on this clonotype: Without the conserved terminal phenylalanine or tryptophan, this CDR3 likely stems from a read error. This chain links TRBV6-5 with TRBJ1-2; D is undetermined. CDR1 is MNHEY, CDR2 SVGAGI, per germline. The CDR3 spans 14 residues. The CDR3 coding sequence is TGTGCCAGCAGTTACTCGGCGTCTAATTATGGCTACACCTAC. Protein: CASSYSASNYGYTY.

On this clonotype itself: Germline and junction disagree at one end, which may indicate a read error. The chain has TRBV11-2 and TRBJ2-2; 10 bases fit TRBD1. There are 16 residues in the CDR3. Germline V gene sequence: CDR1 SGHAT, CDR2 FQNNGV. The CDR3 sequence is CASSAGTGEGTRELLF. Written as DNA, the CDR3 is TGTGCCAGCAGCGCCGGGACAGGGGAAGGCACCAGGGAGCTGCTTTTT.

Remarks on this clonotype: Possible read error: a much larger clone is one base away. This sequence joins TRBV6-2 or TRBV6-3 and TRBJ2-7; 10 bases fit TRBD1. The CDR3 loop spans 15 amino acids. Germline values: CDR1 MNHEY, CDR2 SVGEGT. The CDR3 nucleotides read TGTGCCAGCAGCAAAGACAGGGGGCCCTCCTACGAGCAGTGCTTC. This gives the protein CASSKDRGPSYEQCF.

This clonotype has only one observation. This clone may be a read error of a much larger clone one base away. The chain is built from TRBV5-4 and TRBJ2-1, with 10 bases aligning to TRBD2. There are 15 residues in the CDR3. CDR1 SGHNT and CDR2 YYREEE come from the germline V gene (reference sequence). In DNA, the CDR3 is TGTGCCAGCAGCTCACTAGCGGGAAAACACAATGTGCAGTTCTTC. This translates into CASSSLAGKHNVQFF.

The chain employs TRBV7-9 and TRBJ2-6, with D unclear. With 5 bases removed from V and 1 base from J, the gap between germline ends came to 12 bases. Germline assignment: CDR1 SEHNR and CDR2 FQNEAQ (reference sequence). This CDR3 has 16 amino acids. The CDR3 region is CASSASRFSGANVLTF. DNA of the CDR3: TGTGCCAGCAGCGCCTCCAGGTTTTCTGGGGCCAACGTCCTGACTTTC.

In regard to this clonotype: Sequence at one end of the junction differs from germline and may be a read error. Written as DNA, the CDR3 is TGTGGCAGCAGTACTAGCGGATACAATGAGCAATTCTTC. This translates into CGSSTSGYNEQFF. The chain uses TRBV6-4 and TRBJ2-1, with 8 bases that match TRBD2. Germline V lookup: CDR1 MRHNA, CDR2 SNTAGT. The CDR3 contains 13 residues.

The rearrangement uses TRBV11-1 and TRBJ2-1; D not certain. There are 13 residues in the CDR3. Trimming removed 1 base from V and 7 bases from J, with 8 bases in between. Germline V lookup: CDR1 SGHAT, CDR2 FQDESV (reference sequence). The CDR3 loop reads CASSLDWRNEQFF. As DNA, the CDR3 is TGTGCCAGCAGCTTAGATTGGCGAAATGAGCAGTTCTTC.

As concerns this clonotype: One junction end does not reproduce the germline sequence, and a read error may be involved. The CDR3 loop reads CSSSLSGGRTDTQYF. The CDR3 nucleotides read TGCTCCAGCAGCCTAAGCGGGGGCCGCACAGATACGCAGTATTTT. This chain joins TRBV4-3 and TRBJ2-3, with 8 bases lining up with TRBD2. CDR1 and CDR2 (germline): LGHNA, YSLEER. The CDR3 covers 15 residues.